Below, 17 T cell receptor beta chains from the same sample are listed, as sequenced in a study of T cells after yellow fever vaccination. TCRdb re-analysed the 5' RACE reads in MiXCR, keeping a single row per CDR3 protein. This table has hundreds of thousands of distinct CDR3 sequences, 20% to 25% appearing once. Source: PBMCs, taken roughly 20 days after the first yellow fever vaccination. Receptors were obtained from a man younger than 35 who received the YFV17D yellow fever vaccine.

This clonotype was seen a few times. This chain links TRBV5-1 with TRBJ2-5; TRBD2 matches at 13 bases. CDR1 SGHRS and CDR2 YFSETQ come from the germline V gene. The junction had 6 bases not matched to a gene; V was cut back by 5 bases and J by 5 bases. The CDR3 sequence is 15 residues long. Here the CDR3 reads CASRRTSGGFETQYF. Here the CDR3 DNA reads TGCGCCAGCAGGCGGACTAGCGGGGGTTTTGAGACCCAGTACTTC.

The V call is TRBV5-1, the J call TRBJ2-1, with 8 bases aligning to TRBD1. Germline V gene lookup returns CDR1 SGHRS and CDR2 YFSETQ. The V segment lost 0 bases and the J segment 2 bases; nucleotides outside the gene matches: 1. The CDR3 extends over 15 amino acids. CDR3 protein: CASSLGTGPYNEQFF. The CDR3 DNA follows: TGCGCCAGCAGCTTGGGGACAGGGCCCTACAATGAGCAGTTCTTC.

The DNA for the CDR3 is TGCGCCAGCAGCCAAGATCGGACTAGCGGGGGGGGTGAGTTCTTC. It specifies CASSQDRTSGGGEFF. This chain links TRBV4-3 with TRBJ2-1, with 15 bases identical to TRBD2. Germline V gene sequence: CDR1 LGHNA, CDR2 YSLEER. This CDR3 region has 15 residues. V lost 0 bases to trimming and J lost 14 bases; unmatched junction nucleotides: 5.

This clonotype was observed a handful of times. The chain carries TRBV24-1 and TRBJ2-1; D gene uncertain. This CDR3 contains 15 residues. The ends were cut back, 0 bases at V and 1 base at J, with 6 bases in the middle. The germline CDR1 and CDR2 sequences are KGHDR and SFDVKD. This CDR3 is CATSDLRLSYNEQFF. The CDR3 DNA sequence: TGTGCCACCAGTGATTTGAGGTTATCCTACAATGAGCAGTTCTTC.

This sequence joins TRBV5-1 and TRBJ2-5, with D unclear. Trimming took 4 bases from V and 1 from J, leaving 14 bases between them. The CDR3 sequence is 15 residues long. The germline CDR1 and CDR2 sequences are SGHRS and YFSETQ. CDR3 coding DNA: TGCGCCAGCAGCCCAACTTTTGGACCCCAAGAGACCCAGTACTTC. Translating it yields CASSPTFGPQETQYF.

This clonotype was picked up a small number of times. The V gene is TRBV6-5, the J gene TRBJ1-4; 9 nucleotides line up with TRBD1. CDR3 size: 14 residues. Germline V gene lookup returns CDR1 MNHEY and CDR2 SVGAGI. J lost 10 bases, V lost 5 bases, and 8 bases had no gene match. This chain's CDR3 is CASSHRDRVVKLFF. The DNA for the CDR3 is TGTGCCAGCAGTCACCGGGACAGGGTCGTAAAACTGTTTTTT.

This clonotype was found many times. The chain has TRBV20-1 and TRBJ2-3; D is perhaps TRBD1 (6 bases). Germline V gene sequence: CDR1 DFQATT, CDR2 SNEGSKA (reference sequence). The CDR3 contains 12 residues. Trimming took off 5 bases at V and 5 bases at J, with 11 bases between the two ends. CDR3: CSAPTRGDTQYF. The CDR3, as DNA: TGCAGTGCTCCGACCAGGGGAGATACGCAGTATTTT.

This clonotype was seen a few times. The V and J genes are TRBV7-3 and TRBJ2-6; D remains ambiguous. Per germline, CDR1 SGHTA and CDR2 FQGTGA. V dropped 5 bases and J dropped 0 bases, with 8 bases sitting between them. The CDR3 has 15 amino acids. In DNA, the CDR3 is TGTGCCAGCAGCAAACAGAGCTCTGGGGCCAACGTCCTGACTTTC. Its protein is CASSKQSSGANVLTF.

This clonotype was picked up a small number of times. V gene TRBV5-6 combines with J gene TRBJ2-3; 7 bases line up with TRBD2. CDR3 length: 15 amino acids. V dropped 4 bases and J dropped 5; count of bases not matched to a gene: 10. The germline CDR1 and CDR2 sequences are SGHDT and YYEEEE. CDR3 protein: CASSPSQSGGDTQYF. The CDR3 DNA follows: TGTGCCAGCAGCCCCTCCCAGTCGGGGGGAGATACGCAGTATTTT. The full variable domain, completed using reference TRBV5-6 and TRBJ2-3, is DAGVTQSPTHLIKTRGQQVTLRCSPKSGHDTVSWYQQALGQGPQFIFQYYEEEERQRGNFPDRFSGHQFPNYSSELNVNALLLGDSALYLCASSPSQSGGDTQYFGPGTRLTVL.

The chain links TRBV4-2 to TRBJ2-5; the match to TRBD1 covers 10 bases. The V gene's germline CDR1 is LGHNA and CDR2 YNFKEQ. The CDR3 totals 18 residues. V was clipped by 3 bases and J by 5 bases; unmatched bases: 15. Here the CDR3 DNA reads TGTGCCAGCAGCCAGGGGGACAGGGGTCTGAGTATCGCGGAGACCCAGTACTTC. It is translated as CASSQGDRGLSIAETQYF.

This rearrangement joins TRBV11-2 to TRBJ2-3; the D gene is possibly TRBD2 (5 bases). This CDR3 contains 17 residues. The germline V gene has CDR1 SGHAT and CDR2 FQNNGV. The ends were cut back, 5 bases at V and 0 bases at J, with 18 bases in the middle. The CDR3: CASSHQLDSLSTDTQYF. CDR3 in DNA: TGTGCCAGCAGCCACCAGCTGGACTCCTTGAGCACAGATACGCAGTATTTT. The whole variable domain, filled in from reference TRBV11-2 and TRBJ2-3, reads EAGVAQSPRYKIIEKRQSVAFWCNPISGHATLYWYQQILGQGPKLLIQFQNNGVVDDSQLPKDRFSAERLKGVDSTLKIQPAKLEDSAVYLCASSHQLDSLSTDTQYFGPGTRLTVL.

V usage is TRBV19 and J usage is TRBJ2-6, with 7 bases fitting TRBD1. Germline V CDR1 and CDR2: LNHDA, SQIVND (reference sequence). The CDR3 is made up of 19 amino acids. V trimming: 6 bases; J trimming: 3 bases; junction bases outside the gene matches: 17. The DNA for the CDR3 is TGTGCCAGTAGGGGAACGTCGCGCAGGGGGTTCCTTGGGGCCAACGTCCTGACTTTC. Protein: CASRGTSRRGFLGANVLTF.

A few counts support this clonotype. J is TRBJ1-1 and V is TRBV4-1, with D perhaps TRBD1 (6 bases). V gave up 1 base and J gave up 3 bases, with 12 bases separating them. Per germline, CDR1 MGHRA and CDR2 YSYEKL. The CDR3 sequence is 15 residues long. This chain's CDR3 is CASSQGGGSDTEAFF. The CDR3 DNA is TGCGCCAGCAGCCAAGGTGGGGGCTCCGACACTGAAGCTTTCTTT.

J is TRBJ2-3 and V is TRBV5-1, with no clear D. The germline V and J ends were trimmed by 4 bases and 1 base, with 13 bases remaining between them. Germline V gives CDR1 SGHRS, CDR2 YFSETQ. This CDR3 has 15 amino acids. CDR3 region: CASSPEVTRTDTQYF. In DNA form, the CDR3 reads TGCGCCAGCAGCCCGGAAGTCACCCGCACAGATACGCAGTATTTT.

In this sample, this clonotype turned up a few times. The chain combines TRBV6-5 with TRBJ1-4; TRBD1 might be the D (5 bases). Germline CDR1 and CDR2: MNHEY and SVGAGI. CDR3 size: 15 residues. Trimming pared 1 base from V and 11 bases from J, leaving 17 bases between. CDR3 coding DNA: TGTGCCAGCAGTTACTTATCCACTACCCGACAGAAACTGTTTTTT. The encoded protein is CASSYLSTTRQKLFF.

The chain couples TRBV30 to TRBJ2-4; D perhaps matches TRBD2 (6 bases). V lost 1 base and J lost 5, with 6 bases in between. The CDR3 totals 12 residues. The germline V gene encodes CDR1 GTSNPN and CDR2 SVGIG (reference sequence). The CDR3 DNA is TGTGCCTGGAGTGGGGGGGAAAACATTCAGTACTTC. Amino acid sequence: CAWSGGENIQYF. Complete variable domain (other parts from reference TRBV30 and TRBJ2-4): SQTIHQWPATLVQPVGSPLSLECTVEGTSNPNLYWYRQAAGRGLQLLFYSVGIGQISSEVPQNLSASRPQDRQFILSSKKLLLSDSGFYLCAWSGGENIQYFGAGTRLSVL.

This clonotype was recorded a few times. This chain joins TRBV4-2 and TRBJ2-3; 8 bases fit TRBD2. The V gene end was trimmed by 0 bases and the J gene end by 8 bases; junction bases not matched to a gene: 13. The CDR3 sequence is 17 residues long. Germline assignment: CDR1 LGHNA and CDR2 YNFKEQ. CDR3 DNA sequence: TGTGCCAGCAGCCAAGATTCCCCTCTGACTCTAGCGGGTACGCAGTATTTT. This encodes CASSQDSPLTLAGTQYF.